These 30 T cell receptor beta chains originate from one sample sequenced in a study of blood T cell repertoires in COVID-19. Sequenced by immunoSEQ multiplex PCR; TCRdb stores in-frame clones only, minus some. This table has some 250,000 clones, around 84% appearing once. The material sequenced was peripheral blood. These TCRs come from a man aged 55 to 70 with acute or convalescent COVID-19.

CDR3 in DNA: TGCGCCAGCAGCCTAAGCGGGGGGTTCTACAATGAGCAGTTCTTC. This sequence encodes CASSLSGGFYNEQFF. The chain recombines TRBV5-1 with TRBJ2-1, with TRBD2 matching 9 bases. V dropped 4 bases and J dropped 3; count of bases not matched to a gene: 5. Germline-derived CDR1 and CDR2 are SGHRS and YFSETQ. This CDR3 spans 15 amino acids.

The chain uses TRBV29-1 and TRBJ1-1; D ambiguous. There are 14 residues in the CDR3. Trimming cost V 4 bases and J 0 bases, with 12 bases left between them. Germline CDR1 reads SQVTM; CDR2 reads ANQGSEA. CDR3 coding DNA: TGCAGCGTTGGAGGGCAGTCCTTGAACACTGAAGCTTTCTTT. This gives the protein CSVGGQSLNTEAFF.

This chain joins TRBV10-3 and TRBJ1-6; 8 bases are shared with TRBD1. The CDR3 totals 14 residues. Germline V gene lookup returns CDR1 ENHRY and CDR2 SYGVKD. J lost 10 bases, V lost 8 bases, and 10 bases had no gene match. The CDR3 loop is CAIQDRGRKSPLHF. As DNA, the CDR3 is TGTGCCATCCAAGACAGGGGTAGAAAGTCACCCCTCCACTTT.

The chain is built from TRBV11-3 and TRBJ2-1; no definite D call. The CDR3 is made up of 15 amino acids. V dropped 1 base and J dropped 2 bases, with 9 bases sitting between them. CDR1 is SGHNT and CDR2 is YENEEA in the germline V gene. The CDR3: CASSLGPETYNEQFF. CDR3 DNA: TGTGCCAGCAGCTTAGGTCCCGAGACCTACAATGAGCAGTTCTTC.

Here the CDR3 DNA reads TGCGCCAGCAGCTTGACAGGACGGCGAGTCTACGAGCAGTACTTC. The encoded protein is CASSLTGRRVYEQYF. This chain links TRBV5-1 with TRBJ2-7; maybe TRBD1 (5 bases). The germline V and J ends were trimmed by 1 base and 3 bases, with 14 bases remaining between them. Germline-derived CDR1 and CDR2 are SGHRS and YFSETQ. CDR3 length: 15 residues.

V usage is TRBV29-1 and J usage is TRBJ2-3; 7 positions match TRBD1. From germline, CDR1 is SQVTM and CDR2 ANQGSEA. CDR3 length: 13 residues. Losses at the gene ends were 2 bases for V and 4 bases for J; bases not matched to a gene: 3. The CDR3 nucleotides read TGCAGCGTTGAAAAGGGGGCCCCAGATACGCAGTATTTT. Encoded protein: CSVEKGAPDTQYF.

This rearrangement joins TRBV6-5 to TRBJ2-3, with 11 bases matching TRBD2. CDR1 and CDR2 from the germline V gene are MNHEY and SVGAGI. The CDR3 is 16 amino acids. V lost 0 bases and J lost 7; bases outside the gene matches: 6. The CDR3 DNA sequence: TGTGCCAGCAGTTACTCGCTAGCGGGAGGCAGGAATACGCAGTATTTT. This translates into CASSYSLAGGRNTQYF.

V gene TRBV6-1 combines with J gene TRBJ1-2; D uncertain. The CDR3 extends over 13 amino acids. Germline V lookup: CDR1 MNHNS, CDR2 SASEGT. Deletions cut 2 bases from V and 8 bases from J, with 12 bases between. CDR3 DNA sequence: TGTGCCAGCAGTGAATCTGAGCGGTTCGGCTACACCTTC. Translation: CASSESERFGYTF.

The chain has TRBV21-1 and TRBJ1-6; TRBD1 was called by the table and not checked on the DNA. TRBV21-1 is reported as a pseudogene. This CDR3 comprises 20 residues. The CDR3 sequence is CASSITKGQGHNVYNSPLHF. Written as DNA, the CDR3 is TGTGCCAGCAGCATAACGAAAGGACAGGGCCACAATGTATATAATTCACCCCTCCACTTT.

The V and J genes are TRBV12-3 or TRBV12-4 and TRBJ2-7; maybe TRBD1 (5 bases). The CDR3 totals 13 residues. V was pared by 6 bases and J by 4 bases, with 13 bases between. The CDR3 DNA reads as TGTGCCAGCAGCACCCTAGGGGTATACGAGCAGTACTTC. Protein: CASSTLGVYEQYF.

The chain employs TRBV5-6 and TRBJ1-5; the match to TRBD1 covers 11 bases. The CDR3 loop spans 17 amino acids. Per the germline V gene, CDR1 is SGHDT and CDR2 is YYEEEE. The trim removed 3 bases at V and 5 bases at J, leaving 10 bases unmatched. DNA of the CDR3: TGTGCCAGCAGCTCCCTAAGGGGGACAGGGGGGTATCAGCCCCAGCATTTT. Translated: CASSSLRGTGGYQPQHF.

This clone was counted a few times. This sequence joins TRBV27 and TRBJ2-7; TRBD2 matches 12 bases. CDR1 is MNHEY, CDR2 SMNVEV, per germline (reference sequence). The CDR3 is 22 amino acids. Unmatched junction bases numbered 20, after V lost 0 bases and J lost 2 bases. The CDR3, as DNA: TGTGCCAGCAGTTTATCGCCAGGGATGAGGGGACTAGCGGGCCGTTCCCCCTACGAGCAGTACTTC. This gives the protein CASSLSPGMRGLAGRSPYEQYF.

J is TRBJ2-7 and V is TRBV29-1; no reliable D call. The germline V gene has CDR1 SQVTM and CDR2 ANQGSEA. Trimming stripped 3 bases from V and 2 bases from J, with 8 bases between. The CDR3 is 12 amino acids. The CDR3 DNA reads TGCAGCGTTGAGGAGTCCCCCTACGAGCAGTACTTC. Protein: CSVEESPYEQYF.

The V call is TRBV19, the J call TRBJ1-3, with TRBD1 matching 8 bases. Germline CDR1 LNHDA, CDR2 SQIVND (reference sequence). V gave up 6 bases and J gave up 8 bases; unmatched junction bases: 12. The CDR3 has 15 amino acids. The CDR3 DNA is TGTGCCAGTAGCCAACCGGGACAGGCCCGAGACACCATATATTTT. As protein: CASSQPGQARDTIYF.

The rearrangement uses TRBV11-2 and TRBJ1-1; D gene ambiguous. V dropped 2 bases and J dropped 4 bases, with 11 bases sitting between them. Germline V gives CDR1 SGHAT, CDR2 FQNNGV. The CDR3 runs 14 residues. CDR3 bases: TGTGCCAGCAGCTTATTCGTTCTCGGCACTGAAGCTTTCTTT. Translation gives CASSLFVLGTEAFF.

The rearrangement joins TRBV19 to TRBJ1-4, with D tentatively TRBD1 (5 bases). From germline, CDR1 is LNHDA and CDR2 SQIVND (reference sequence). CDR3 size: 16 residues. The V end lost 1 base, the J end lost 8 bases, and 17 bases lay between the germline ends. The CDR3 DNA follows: TGTGCCAGTAGTATAGCCCTCGGCGGGGCTGGCGAAAAACTGTTTTTT. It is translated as CASSIALGGAGEKLFF.

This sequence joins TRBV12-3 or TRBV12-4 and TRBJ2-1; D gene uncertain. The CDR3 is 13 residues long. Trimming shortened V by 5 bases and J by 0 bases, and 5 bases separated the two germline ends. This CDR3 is CASSPSSYNEQFF. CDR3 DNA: TGTGCCAGCAGTCCCAGCTCCTACAATGAGCAGTTCTTC.

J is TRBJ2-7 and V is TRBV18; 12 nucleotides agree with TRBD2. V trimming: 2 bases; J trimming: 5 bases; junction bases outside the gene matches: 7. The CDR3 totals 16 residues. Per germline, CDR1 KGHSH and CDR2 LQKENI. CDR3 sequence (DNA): TGTGCCAGCTCACCATTCCCTAGCGGGAGGGTCGACGAGCAGTACTTC. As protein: CASSPFPSGRVDEQYF.

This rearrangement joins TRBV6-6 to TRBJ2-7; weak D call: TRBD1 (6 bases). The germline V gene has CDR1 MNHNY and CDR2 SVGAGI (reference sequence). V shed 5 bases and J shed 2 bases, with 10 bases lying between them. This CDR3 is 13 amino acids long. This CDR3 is CASSTGITYEQYF. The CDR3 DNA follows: TGTGCCAGCAGTACAGGGATCACCTACGAGCAGTACTTC.

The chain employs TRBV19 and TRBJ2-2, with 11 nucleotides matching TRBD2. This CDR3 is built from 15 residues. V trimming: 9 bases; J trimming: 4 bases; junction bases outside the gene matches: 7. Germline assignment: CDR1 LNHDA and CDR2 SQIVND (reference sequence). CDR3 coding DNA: TGTGCCAGCAGAATAGCGGGGGGGTCCACCGGGGAGCTGTTTTTT. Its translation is CASRIAGGSTGELFF.

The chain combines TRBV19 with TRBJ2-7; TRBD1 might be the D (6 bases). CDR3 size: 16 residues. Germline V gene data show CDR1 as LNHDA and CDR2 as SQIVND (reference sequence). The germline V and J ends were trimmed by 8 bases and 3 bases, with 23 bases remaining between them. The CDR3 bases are TGTGCCAGTTCATCCGGGACAAGTAGATACTACTACGAGCAGTACTTC. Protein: CASSSGTSRYYYEQYF.

Written as DNA, the CDR3 is TGTGCCAGCAGTATTGGCGCTAGATCTGGCTACACCTTC. This sequence encodes CASSIGARSGYTF. The chain employs TRBV28 and TRBJ1-2; unclear D gene. From germline, CDR1 is MDHEN and CDR2 SYDVKM. The V end lost 5 bases, the J end lost 7 bases, and 14 bases lay between the germline ends. The CDR3 is 13 residues long.

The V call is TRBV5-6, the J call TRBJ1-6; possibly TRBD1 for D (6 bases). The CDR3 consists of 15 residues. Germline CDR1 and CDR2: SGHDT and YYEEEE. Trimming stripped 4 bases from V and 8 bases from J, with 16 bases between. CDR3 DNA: TGTGCCAGCAGCCCCAACGGGGGGCAGGATTCACCCCTCCACTTT. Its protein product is CASSPNGGQDSPLHF.

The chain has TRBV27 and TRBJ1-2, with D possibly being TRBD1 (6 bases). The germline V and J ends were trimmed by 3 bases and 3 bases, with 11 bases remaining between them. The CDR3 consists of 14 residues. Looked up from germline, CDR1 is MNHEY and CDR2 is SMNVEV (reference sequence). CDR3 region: CASSFGGRDYGYTF. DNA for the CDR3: TGTGCCAGCAGTTTCGGGGGGCGGGACTATGGCTACACCTTC.

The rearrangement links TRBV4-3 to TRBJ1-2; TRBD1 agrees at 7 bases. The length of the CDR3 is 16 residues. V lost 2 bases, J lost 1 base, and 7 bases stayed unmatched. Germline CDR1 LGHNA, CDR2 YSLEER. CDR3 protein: CASSQLGTVDNYGYTF. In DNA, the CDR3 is TGCGCCAGCAGCCAACTTGGGACAGTGGATAACTATGGCTACACCTTC.

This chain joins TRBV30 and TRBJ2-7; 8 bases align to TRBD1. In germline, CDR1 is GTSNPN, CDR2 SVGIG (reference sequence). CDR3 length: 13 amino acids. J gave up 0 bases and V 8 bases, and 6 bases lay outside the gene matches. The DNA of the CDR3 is TGTGCCGGGGGACAGGCCCTCTCCTACGAGCAGTACTTC. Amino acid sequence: CAGGQALSYEQYF.

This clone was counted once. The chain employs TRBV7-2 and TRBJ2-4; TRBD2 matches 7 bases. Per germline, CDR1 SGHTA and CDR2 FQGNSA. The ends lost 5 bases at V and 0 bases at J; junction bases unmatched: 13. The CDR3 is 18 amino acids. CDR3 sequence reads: CASSLNMGGVVAKNIQYF. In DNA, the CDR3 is TGTGCCAGCAGCCTCAATATGGGAGGGGTAGTAGCCAAAAACATTCAGTACTTC.

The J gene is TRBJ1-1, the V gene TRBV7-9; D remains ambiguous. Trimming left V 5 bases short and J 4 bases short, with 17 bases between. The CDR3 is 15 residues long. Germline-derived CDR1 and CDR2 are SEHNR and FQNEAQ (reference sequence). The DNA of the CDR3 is TGTGCCAGCAGCCACGAATGGGCAACGAGCACTGAAGCTTTCTTT. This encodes CASSHEWATSTEAFF.

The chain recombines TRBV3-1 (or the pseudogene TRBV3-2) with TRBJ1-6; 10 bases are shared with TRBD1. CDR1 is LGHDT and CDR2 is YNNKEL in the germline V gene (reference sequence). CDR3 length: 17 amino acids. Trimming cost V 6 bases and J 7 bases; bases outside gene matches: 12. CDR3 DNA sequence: TGTGCCAGCAGAATTGCGGGGGGACAGGGGACGAATTCACCCCTCCACTTT. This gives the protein CASRIAGGQGTNSPLHF.

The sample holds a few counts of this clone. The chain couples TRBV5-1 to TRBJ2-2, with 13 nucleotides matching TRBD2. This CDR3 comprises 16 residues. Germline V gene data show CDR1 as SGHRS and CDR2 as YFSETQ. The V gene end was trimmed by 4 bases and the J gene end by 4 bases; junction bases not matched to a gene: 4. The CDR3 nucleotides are TGCGCCAGCAGCCCAAGGACTAGCGGGGGCACCGGGGAGCTGTTTTTT. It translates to CASSPRTSGGTGELFF.